What follows are 23 T cell receptor beta chains derived from one specimen sequenced in a study of shared clonotypes between healthy human individuals. Data came from immunoSEQ multiplex PCR; TCRdb stores just in-frame clones and leaves some out. This table holds approximately 2.4 million clones, approximately 95% found once. Sequenced material: naive CD4+ T cells sorted from blood. Described subset: CD45RA+ positively selected. The receptors derive from a man younger than 30 in good health.

This clone appeared a single time. This rearrangement joins TRBV13 to TRBJ1-5; maybe TRBD1 (6 bases). The ends were cut back, 5 bases at V and 2 bases at J, with 13 bases in the middle. This CDR3 is 15 amino acids long. Germline V gene sequence: CDR1 PRHDT, CDR2 FYEKMQ (reference sequence). The CDR3 sequence: CASSPKGGGNQPQHF. The CDR3, as DNA: TGTGCCAGCAGCCCAAAGGGGGGCGGCAATCAGCCCCAGCATTTT.

V gene TRBV7-9 combines with J gene TRBJ2-7; D not certain. In germline, CDR1 is SEHNR, CDR2 FQNEAQ (reference sequence). The CDR3 has 16 residues. V dropped 4 bases and J dropped 0 bases, with 16 bases sitting between them. The CDR3 DNA is TGTGCCAGCAGCTCGTCTCGGACGCTTAGCTCCTACGAGCAGTACTTC. Translating it yields CASSSSRTLSSYEQYF.

Concerning this clone: The same CDR3 also results from other DNA sequences found in this sample. The V and J genes are TRBV2 and TRBJ2-5, with D perhaps matching TRBD2 (5 bases). Trimming stripped 5 bases from V and 5 bases from J, with 12 bases between. CDR1 and CDR2 from the germline V gene are SNHLY and FYNNEI. This CDR3 spans 13 amino acids. CDR3 coding DNA: TGTGCCAGCAGTCGAGGGTTGACGGAGACCCAGTACTTC. Translated, it gives CASSRGLTETQYF.

This clone is a singleton in its sample. The chain employs TRBV5-1 and TRBJ1-2; 8 nucleotides match TRBD1. The trim removed 3 bases at V and 8 bases at J, leaving 9 bases unmatched. Germline CDR1 and CDR2: SGHRS and YFSETQ. This CDR3 has 14 residues. Here the CDR3 reads CASSSLDREDGYTF. The CDR3 DNA is TGCGCCAGCAGCTCGTTGGACAGGGAAGACGGCTACACCTTC.

The genes are TRBV7-2 and TRBJ2-2; 11 bases line up with TRBD1. Per the germline V gene, CDR1 is SGHTA and CDR2 is FQGNSA. The CDR3 totals 16 residues. Unmatched junction bases numbered 8, after V lost 7 bases and J lost 4 bases. CDR3 sequence: CASTKGQGASTGELFF. As DNA, the CDR3 is TGTGCCAGCACCAAAGGACAGGGGGCGAGCACCGGGGAGCTGTTTTTT. Using reference TRBV7-2 and TRBJ2-2 for the parts outside the CDR3, the full variable domain is GAGVSQSPSNKVTEKGKDVELRCDPISGHTALYWYRQSLGQGLEFLIYFQGNSAPDKSGLPSDRFSAERTGGSVSTLTIQRTQQEDSAVYLCASTKGQGASTGELFFGEGSRLTVL.

The chain recombines TRBV7-9 with TRBJ2-5, with D unclear. Germline-derived CDR1 and CDR2 are SEHNR and FQNEAQ (reference sequence). V dropped 3 bases and J dropped 0 bases, with 8 bases sitting between them. The CDR3 runs 14 residues. The CDR3 nucleotides are TGTGCCAGCAGCTTTTACAGCCACCAAGAGACCCAGTACTTC. Translation gives CASSFYSHQETQYF.

This chain links TRBV11-2 with TRBJ2-5, with D perhaps matching TRBD1 (6 bases). This CDR3 spans 15 amino acids. Germline V gives CDR1 SGHAT, CDR2 FQNNGV. V was clipped by 5 bases and J by 1 base, with 14 bases between them. The CDR3 spells CASSPGTKVQETQYF. The CDR3 region has the DNA TGTGCCAGCAGCCCCGGGACAAAGGTCCAAGAGACCCAGTACTTC.

This clone showed up just a few times. The genes are TRBV10-1 and TRBJ2-7; D is tentatively TRBD1 or TRBD2 (6 bases each). This CDR3 contains 13 residues. Germline V gives CDR1 WNHNN, CDR2 SYGVQD (reference sequence). The V and J ends lost 5 bases and 7 bases respectively, with 15 bases between them. CDR3 bases: TGCGCCAGCAGTACTGGGGGGCATCGGGAGCAGTACTTC. Protein sequence: CASSTGGHREQYF.

The chain combines TRBV7-2 with TRBJ2-7; the match to TRBD2 covers 11 bases. This CDR3 comprises 14 residues. Per germline, CDR1 SGHTA and CDR2 FQGNSA. The V gene end was trimmed by 5 bases and the J gene end by 3 bases; junction bases not matched to a gene: 3. CDR3 sequence reads: CASSPTSGIYEQYF. CDR3 coding DNA: TGTGCCAGCAGCCCGACTAGCGGGATCTACGAGCAGTACTTC.

V gene TRBV2 combines with J gene TRBJ2-7; D possibly corresponds to TRBD1 (5 bases). V was pared by 6 bases and J by 9 bases, with 24 bases between. The CDR3 extends over 15 amino acids. Germline-derived CDR1 and CDR2 are SNHLY and FYNNEI. The CDR3 region has the DNA TGTGCCAGCAGCTATTTGACAGACCTTTCTCGCTGGCAGTACTTC. Protein sequence: CASSYLTDLSRWQYF.

Comments on this clone: The same CDR3 also results from other DNA sequences found in this sample. V and J are TRBV18 and TRBJ2-7; D possibly corresponds to TRBD2 (6 bases). Trimming shortened V by 3 bases and J by 1 base, and 13 bases separated the two germline ends. The CDR3 loop spans 15 amino acids. The germline gives CDR1 KGHSH, CDR2 LQKENI. CDR3 amino acids: CASSPGTSGSYEQYF. The CDR3 region has the DNA TGTGCCAGCTCACCCGGGACTTCAGGATCCTACGAGCAGTACTTC.

This sequence joins TRBV5-1 and TRBJ2-2; possibly TRBD1 for D (5 bases). Between the trimmed V and J ends, which lost 0 bases and 0 bases, there was a span of 12 bases. The CDR3 extends over 17 amino acids. Germline lookup yields CDR1 SGHRS and CDR2 YFSETQ. The CDR3 sequence: CASSLGTSTTNTGELFF. The CDR3 DNA sequence: TGCGCCAGCAGCTTGGGGACATCCACGACGAACACCGGGGAGCTGTTTTTT.

CDR3 nucleotide sequence: TGTGCCAGCAGCTTGAAAGAGGGGACGCACCCCCAAGAGACCCAGTACTTC. This gives the protein CASSLKEGTHPQETQYF. The chain combines TRBV5-5 with TRBJ2-5, with D perhaps matching TRBD1 or TRBD2 (5 bases each). From germline, CDR1 is SGHKS and CDR2 YYEKEE (reference sequence). V shed 1 base and J shed 1 base, with 17 bases lying between them. CDR3 length equals 17 residues.

This sequence joins TRBV30 and TRBJ1-3; no reliable D call. The CDR3 has 14 amino acids. Germline CDR1 is GTSNPN and CDR2 is SVGIG (reference sequence). Between the trimmed V and J ends, which lost 0 bases and 0 bases, there was a span of 6 bases. CDR3 coding DNA: TGTGCCTGGAGTGTAATGAGCTCTGGAAACACCATATATTTT. It translates to CAWSVMSSGNTIYF.

Regarding this clone: Other DNA sequences in this sample translate to the same CDR3. The chain couples TRBV9 to TRBJ2-2; 8 nucleotides agree with TRBD2. The CDR3 totals 16 residues. The ends lost 0 bases at V and 1 base at J; junction bases unmatched: 2. Germline CDR1 SGDLS, CDR2 YYNGEE. CDR3 sequence: CASSVGLAGNTGELFF. The CDR3, as DNA: TGTGCCAGCAGCGTAGGGCTAGCGGGGAACACCGGGGAGCTGTTTTTT.

The chain has TRBV30 and TRBJ2-2, with D possibly called TRBD1 or TRBD2 (5 bases each). CDR1 GTSNPN and CDR2 SVGIG come from the germline V gene (reference sequence). The CDR3 length is 14 residues. V lost 3 bases, J lost 6 bases, and 14 bases lay in between. The CDR3 DNA is TGTGCCTGGAGATCTCTGGGGGACGCCGGGGAGCTGTTTTTT. It is translated as CAWRSLGDAGELFF.

The V call is TRBV6-1, the J call TRBJ1-6, with D maybe TRBD1 (6 bases). CDR1 MNHNS and CDR2 SASEGT come from the germline V gene. V shed 2 bases and J shed 7 bases, with 15 bases lying between them. The CDR3 has 16 residues. CDR3 in amino acids: CASSESWTERNSPLHF. The CDR3 region has the DNA TGTGCCAGCAGTGAATCATGGACAGAGAGAAATTCACCCCTCCACTTT.

The chain combines TRBV28 with TRBJ1-6; 8 bases are a match to TRBD1. Trimming took 6 bases from V and 7 from J; bases not matched to a gene: 8. CDR1 and CDR2 (germline): MDHEN, SYDVKM. This CDR3 contains 15 residues. The CDR3 reads CASRRDRGVNSPLHF. The CDR3 DNA reads as TGTGCCAGCAGGAGAGACAGGGGCGTAAATTCACCCCTCCACTTT.

This chain joins TRBV5-1 and TRBJ2-1, with 9 positions matching TRBD1. V gave up 0 bases and J gave up 5 bases; unmatched junction bases: 0. Germline lookup yields CDR1 SGHRS and CDR2 YFSETQ. The CDR3 consists of 14 residues. The CDR3 DNA reads as TGCGCCAGCAGCTTGGGGGACAGGGACAATGAGCAGTTCTTC. Translated, it gives CASSLGDRDNEQFF.

Of note for this clone: Other DNA variants within this sample encode the same CDR3. The gene calls are TRBV11-2 and TRBJ2-1, with a tentative D call TRBD2 (6 bases). Per germline, CDR1 SGHAT and CDR2 FQNNGV. This CDR3 region has 13 residues. Trimming left V 5 bases short and J 9 bases short, with 14 bases between. The CDR3 here is CASSAAGPGEQFF. In nucleotides, the CDR3 is TGTGCCAGCAGCGCCGCGGGGCCCGGTGAGCAGTTCTTC.

The rearrangement links TRBV25-1 to TRBJ1-4; possibly TRBD1 for D (5 bases). This CDR3 contains 14 residues. CDR1 MGHDK and CDR2 SYGVNS come from the germline V gene. Between the trimmed V and J ends, which lost 3 bases and 5 bases, there was a span of 10 bases. CDR3 sequence: CASSETAKNEKLFF. The CDR3 region has the DNA TGTGCCAGCAGTGAGACAGCGAAAAATGAAAAACTGTTTTTT.

This chain joins TRBV28 and TRBJ1-1; no clear D gene. Germline-derived CDR1 and CDR2 are MDHEN and SYDVKM. The V end was cut by 2 bases, the J end by 1 base, with 11 bases between. The CDR3 totals 15 residues. This CDR3 reads CASSLAGRANTEAFF. In DNA, the CDR3 is TGTGCCAGCAGTTTAGCGGGGAGAGCGAACACTGAAGCTTTCTTT.

This chain uses TRBV10-3 with TRBJ1-2, with D hard to call. Germline-derived CDR1 and CDR2 are ENHRY and SYGVKD. The CDR3 extends over 15 amino acids. Trimming stripped 3 bases from V and 4 bases from J, with 15 bases between. CDR3 in DNA: TGTGCCATCAGTGACCCTACCAGAAAGAGCTATGGCTACACCTTC. Its protein is CAISDPTRKSYGYTF.